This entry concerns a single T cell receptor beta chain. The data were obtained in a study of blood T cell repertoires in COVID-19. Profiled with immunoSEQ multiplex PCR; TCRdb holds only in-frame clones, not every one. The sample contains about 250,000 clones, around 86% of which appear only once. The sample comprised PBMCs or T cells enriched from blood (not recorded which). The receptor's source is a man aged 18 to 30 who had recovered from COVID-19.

The CDR3, as DNA: TGTGCCAGCAGCCCGGACATACGCGCTTCACCCCTCCACTTT. It encodes CASSPDIRASPLHF. V and J are TRBV9 and TRBJ1-6; the D gene is possibly TRBD1 (5 bases). The CDR3 extends over 14 amino acids. CDR1 SGDLS and CDR2 YYNGEE come from the germline V gene. Trimming removed 4 bases from V and 9 bases from J, with 14 bases in between. Combining the CDR3 with reference TRBV9 and TRBJ1-6 gives the whole variable domain DSGVTQTPKHLITATGQRVTLRCSPRSGDLSVYWYQQSLDQGLQFLIQYYNGEERAKGNILERFSAQQFPDLHSELNLSSLELGDSALYFCASSPDIRASPLHFGNGTRLTVT.